Below, one T cell receptor (beta chain) is given with its context. Looked up from germline, CDR1 is SGHNT and CDR2 is YYREEE (reference sequence). The CDR3 runs 14 residues. V lost 0 bases to trimming and J lost 7 bases; unmatched junction nucleotides: 6. This sample stems from a study of blood T cell repertoires in COVID-19. The study drew participants aged about 18 to 95 years from some 24 US areas. The recovered donors of Cohort 3 showed two negative PCRs, clearance, or symptom resolution. In the authors' workflow: Reference gene primer amplification gave nucleated cell count estimates. The data were produced by immunoSEQ multiplex PCR, yet TCRdb's version contains in-frame clones alone and is incomplete. D and trimming come from the DNA, and the V and J calls and clone size come from that table. The repertoire has around 280,000 clones, around 90% of them found once; the top ten carry approximately 5.7%.

The V call is TRBV5-4, the J call TRBJ1-2, with TRBD1 identical over 7 bases. Input material: PBMCs or T cells enriched from blood (not recorded which). The TCR sequence derives from a woman aged 40 to 50 who had recovered from COVID-19. The CDR3 is CASSLEEGASGYTF. CDR3 nucleotides: TGTGCCAGCAGCTTGGAAGAGGGGGCGAGTGGCTACACCTTC.